The 29 T cell receptor beta chains below come from one sample, sequenced in a study of T cell responses to AZD1222 COVID-19 vaccine. Produced via immunoSEQ multiplex PCR; TCRdb's table is partial and in-frame only. The sample lists around 130,000 clones, approximately 94% occurring once. The specimen was peripheral blood, collected on day 0 of AZD1222 vaccination. All receptors derive from an adult in good health.

V is TRBV18 and J is TRBJ1-2; perhaps TRBD1 as D (5 bases). V lost 3 bases and J 3 bases, leaving 11 bases between the germline ends. The CDR3 spans 14 residues. From germline, CDR1 is KGHSH and CDR2 LQKENI. CDR3 in amino acids: CASSPGAGDYGYTF. The CDR3 bases are TGTGCCAGCTCACCTGGGGCAGGAGACTATGGCTACACCTTC.

The J gene is TRBJ2-2, the V gene TRBV27; D may match TRBD1 or TRBD2 (5 bases each). Trimming removed 0 bases at V and 4 bases at J, with 6 bases between. The length of the CDR3 is 14 residues. Germline CDR1 reads MNHEY; CDR2 reads SMNVEV (reference sequence). The CDR3 nucleotides read TGTGCCAGCAGTTTATCTGGGGGCACCGGGGAGCTGTTTTTT. Residues: CASSLSGGTGELFF.

This clone appeared a single time. J is TRBJ2-3 and V is TRBV6-4, with 9 bases aligning to TRBD2. The CDR3 spans 13 residues. J lost 7 bases, V lost 4 bases, and 3 bases had no gene match. Germline lookup yields CDR1 MRHNA and CDR2 SNTAGT. The CDR3 is CASSATSGNTQYF. The CDR3 nucleotides are TGTGCCAGCAGTGCGACTAGCGGTAATACGCAGTATTTT.

The chain uses TRBV30 and TRBJ1-1; 10 bases line up with TRBD1. V lost 5 bases to trimming and J lost 6 bases; unmatched junction nucleotides: 6. The length of the CDR3 is 13 residues. Germline V gene data show CDR1 as GTSNPN and CDR2 as SVGIG (reference sequence). The CDR3 reads CAWGVGTGAEAFF. CDR3 nucleotide sequence: TGTGCCTGGGGGGTAGGGACAGGGGCTGAAGCTTTCTTT.

The chain employs TRBV6-5 and TRBJ1-2, with a possible D match to TRBD1 (5 bases). CDR3 length: 13 residues. Germline CDR1 MNHEY, CDR2 SVGAGI. V lost 5 bases to trimming and J lost 8 bases, with 15 bases between them. CDR3 sequence: CASSRPQGSGYTF. In DNA, the CDR3 is TGTGCCAGCAGTCGACCGCAGGGATCCGGCTACACCTTC.

The chain joins TRBV2 to TRBJ1-1, with D possibly being TRBD1 (6 bases). Per the germline V gene, CDR1 is SNHLY and CDR2 is FYNNEI. Trimming pared 6 bases from V and 0 bases from J, leaving 20 bases between. The CDR3 spans 17 residues. CDR3 loop: CASRKSTPDRLNTEAFF. The DNA for the CDR3 is TGTGCCAGCAGAAAATCCACACCCGACAGGTTGAACACTGAAGCTTTCTTT.

This chain connects TRBV7-2 to TRBJ2-5; possible D gene TRBD2, 6 bases. Germline CDR1 reads SGHTA; CDR2 reads FQGNSA. V shed 1 base and J shed 5 bases, with 20 bases lying between them. This CDR3 is 17 amino acids long. In DNA, the CDR3 is TGTGCCAGCAGCTTAGGTCATCGTGGCGGGGCGGGGGAGACCCAGTACTTC. It specifies CASSLGHRGGAGETQYF. Filled out from reference TRBV7-2 and TRBJ2-5, the complete variable domain reads GAGVSQSPSNKVTEKGKDVELRCDPISGHTALYWYRQSLGQGLEFLIYFQGNSAPDKSGLPSDRFSAERTGGSVSTLTIQRTQQEDSAVYLCASSLGHRGGAGETQYFGPGTRLLVL.

V and J are TRBV10-2 and TRBJ2-7, with D perhaps matching TRBD2 (6 bases). Trimming removed 5 bases from V and 6 bases from J, with 17 bases in between. The germline V gene encodes CDR1 WSHSY and CDR2 SAAADI. The CDR3 runs to 14 residues. The CDR3 nucleotides read TGCGCCAGCAGTACGTATGGGACTGTACTCGAGCAGTACTTC. Protein: CASSTYGTVLEQYF.

The rearrangement joins TRBV28 to TRBJ1-6; possible D gene TRBD1, 5 bases. The germline V gene encodes CDR1 MDHEN and CDR2 SYDVKM. The CDR3 sequence is 11 residues long. V lost 6 bases to trimming and J lost 19 bases, with 16 bases between them. CDR3 protein: CASSPGTEYHF. The CDR3 coding sequence is TGTGCCAGCAGCCCCGGGACGGAGTATCACTTT.

This clone appeared once. V gene TRBV7-9 combines with J gene TRBJ1-2, with D hard to call. This CDR3 spans 15 amino acids. The V end was cut by 0 bases, the J end by 0 bases, with 8 bases between. Germline V lookup: CDR1 SEHNR, CDR2 FQNEAQ (reference sequence). In DNA form, the CDR3 reads TGTGCCAGCAGCTTAGCAGAGGAGACTAACTATGGCTACACCTTC. Protein sequence: CASSLAEETNYGYTF.

The chain combines TRBV7-9 with TRBJ2-5; D uncertain. V was pared by 1 base and J by 5 bases, with 14 bases between. CDR3 length equals 15 residues. Germline V gene lookup returns CDR1 SEHNR and CDR2 FQNEAQ (reference sequence). The DNA of the CDR3 is TGTGCCAGCAGCTTAGAATTGGACCCGGTCGAGACCCAGTACTTC. Its translation: CASSLELDPVETQYF. Full variable domain (outside the CDR3, taken from reference TRBV7-9 and TRBJ2-5): DTGVSQNPRHKITKRGQNVTFRCDPISEHNRLYWYRQTLGQGPEFLTYFQNEAQLEKSRLLSDRFSAERPKGSFSTLEIQRTEQGDSAMYLCASSLELDPVETQYFGPGTRLLVL.

This chain uses TRBV3-1 (or the pseudogene TRBV3-2) with TRBJ2-1; D remains ambiguous. This CDR3 is built from 15 residues. The germline V and J ends were trimmed by 0 bases and 6 bases, with 12 bases remaining between them. Germline CDR1 LGHDT, CDR2 YNNKEL (reference sequence). The CDR3 DNA reads TGTGCCAGCAGCCAAGATGGGATCGTTGGCAATGAGCAGTTCTTC. Protein product: CASSQDGIVGNEQFF.

V usage is TRBV7-9 and J usage is TRBJ1-1; D unresolved. This CDR3 is 16 amino acids long. The germline gives CDR1 SEHNR, CDR2 FQNEAQ (reference sequence). Trimming shortened V by 4 bases and J by 0 bases, and 15 bases separated the two germline ends. CDR3 in DNA: TGTGCCAGCAGCTACATAGGTAGTGGAATGAACACTGAAGCTTTCTTT. It yields the protein CASSYIGSGMNTEAFF.

This chain uses TRBV7-9 with TRBJ2-7; no clear D. CDR3 length equals 10 residues. V dropped 5 bases and J dropped 4 bases, with 3 bases sitting between them. In germline, CDR1 is SEHNR, CDR2 FQNEAQ (reference sequence). The CDR3 region has the DNA TGTGCCAGCAGCAATTACGAGCAGTACTTC. Translation gives CASSNYEQYF. The whole variable domain, filled in from reference TRBV7-9 and TRBJ2-7, reads DTGVSQNPRHKITKRGQNVTFRCDPISEHNRLYWYRQTLGQGPEFLTYFQNEAQLEKSRLLSDRFSAERPKGSFSTLEIQRTEQGDSAMYLCASSNYEQYFGPGTRLTVT.

The chain links TRBV5-6 to TRBJ2-7; 7 bases agree with TRBD1. The germline V gene encodes CDR1 SGHDT and CDR2 YYEEEE. Trimming at V came to 5 bases and at J to 3 bases, leaving 8 bases not matched to a gene. The CDR3 has 14 residues. CDR3 protein: CASSYRDSFYEQYF. The CDR3 region has the DNA TGTGCCAGCAGTTATCGGGACAGCTTCTACGAGCAGTACTTC.

This clone occurred a few times. This chain joins TRBV2 and TRBJ1-4; D possibly corresponds to TRBD1 (5 bases). The germline gives CDR1 SNHLY, CDR2 FYNNEI. The CDR3 runs to 14 residues. The V and J ends lost 2 bases and 5 bases respectively, with 9 bases between them. The CDR3 is CASSEQGLNEKLFF. The CDR3 nucleotides read TGTGCCAGCAGTGAACAGGGTTTAAATGAAAAACTGTTTTTT.

The chain carries TRBV19 and TRBJ2-1; 9 bases align to TRBD2. From germline, CDR1 is LNHDA and CDR2 SQIVND (reference sequence). V was pared by 5 bases and J by 8 bases, with 10 bases of the junction left unmatched. This CDR3 contains 15 residues. The CDR3 is CASSPSGTPRDEQFF. The CDR3 region has the DNA TGTGCCAGTAGTCCTAGCGGGACCCCTCGAGATGAGCAGTTCTTC.

This clone appeared once. The chain is built from TRBV12-3 or TRBV12-4 and TRBJ2-7, with 11 bases identical to TRBD1. Trimming removed 8 bases from V and 6 bases from J; junction bases left unmatched: 6. The CDR3 loop spans 13 amino acids. The CDR3 is CASRRDRGGEQYF. The CDR3 DNA reads as TGTGCCAGCCGACGGGACAGGGGGGGCGAGCAGTACTTC.

The chain carries TRBV7-3 and TRBJ2-1; 11 bases map to TRBD1. Germline values: CDR1 SGHTA, CDR2 FQGTGA. This CDR3 spans 16 amino acids. The junction had 2 bases not matched to a gene; V was cut back by 0 bases and J by 4 bases. The CDR3 protein is CASSLTGQGAYNEQFF. The DNA for the CDR3 is TGTGCCAGCAGCTTAACTGGACAGGGGGCGTACAATGAGCAGTTCTTC.

To note about this clone: Compared with germline, one end of the junction differs, possibly owing to a read error. The chain combines TRBV12-3 or TRBV12-4 with TRBJ2-1; the D is unclear. CDR3 length: 12 residues. The CDR3 sequence is CASRLGFNEQFF. The DNA for the CDR3 is TGTGCCAGCAGATTAGGGTTCAATGAGCAGTTCTTC.

CDR3 region: CASLRDSGNEKLFF. The CDR3 coding sequence is TGTGCCAGCCTGAGGGACAGTGGGAATGAAAAACTGTTTTTT. The genes are TRBV2 and TRBJ1-4, with TRBD1 identical over 7 bases. J was trimmed by 5 bases and V by 8 bases; bases with no gene match: 8. Germline V lookup: CDR1 SNHLY, CDR2 FYNNEI. The CDR3 has 14 amino acids.

V and J are TRBV5-5 and TRBJ2-1; D unresolved. Trimming cost V 4 bases and J 0 bases, with 11 bases left between them. Germline-derived CDR1 and CDR2 are SGHKS and YYEKEE (reference sequence). The CDR3 sequence is 15 residues long. This chain's CDR3 is CASSLDPSSYNEQFF. The CDR3 DNA reads TGTGCCAGCAGCCTGGACCCGAGCTCCTACAATGAGCAGTTCTTC.

This chain joins TRBV7-2 and TRBJ1-1; tentative D call: TRBD1 (6 bases). CDR3 length: 17 amino acids. V gave up 1 base and J gave up 1 base, with 16 bases separating them. From germline, CDR1 is SGHTA and CDR2 FQGNSA. Written as DNA, the CDR3 is TGTGCCAGCAGCTTAGAGGCGGGCAGGGGAAAGAACACTGAAGCTTTCTTT. Amino acid sequence: CASSLEAGRGKNTEAFF.

This CDR3 is CASSLVLSGANVLTF. The CDR3 nucleotides are TGTGCCAGCAGCTTGGTTCTCTCTGGGGCCAACGTCCTGACTTTC. The V call is TRBV7-3, the J call TRBJ2-6; D call uncertain. This CDR3 region has 15 residues. Trimming stripped 3 bases from V and 0 bases from J, with 6 bases between. Germline CDR1 and CDR2: SGHTA and FQGTGA.

The rearrangement uses TRBV6-5 and TRBJ2-3; D perhaps matches TRBD1 (5 bases). The CDR3 spans 14 residues. The germline V and J ends were trimmed by 4 bases and 0 bases, with 8 bases remaining between them. The germline V gene encodes CDR1 MNHEY and CDR2 SVGAGI. CDR3 amino acids: CASSSDRSTDTQYF. The CDR3 DNA reads TGTGCCAGCAGTTCAGACAGAAGCACAGATACGCAGTATTTT.

The gene calls are TRBV7-9 and TRBJ2-7; the D gene is possibly TRBD1 (5 bases). V gave up 5 bases and J gave up 0 bases, with 14 bases separating them. The CDR3 length is 15 residues. Germline loops: CDR1 SEHNR, CDR2 FQNEAQ (reference sequence). CDR3 protein: CASSASGSLSYEQYF. CDR3 DNA sequence: TGTGCCAGCAGCGCCTCAGGGTCCCTCTCCTACGAGCAGTACTTC. The entire variable domain, with the rest obtained from reference TRBV7-9 and TRBJ2-7, is as follows: DTGVSQNPRHKITKRGQNVTFRCDPISEHNRLYWYRQTLGQGPEFLTYFQNEAQLEKSRLLSDRFSAERPKGSFSTLEIQRTEQGDSAMYLCASSASGSLSYEQYFGPGTRLTVT.

The chain carries TRBV20-1 and TRBJ2-1; maybe TRBD2 (6 bases). The CDR3 contains 11 residues. CDR1 and CDR2 (germline): DFQATT, SNEGSKA (reference sequence). Trimming removed 3 bases from V and 8 bases from J, with 8 bases in between. The CDR3 loop is CSASGRDEQFF. The DNA of the CDR3 is TGCAGTGCTAGCGGGAGAGATGAGCAGTTCTTC.

The chain employs TRBV29-1 and TRBJ1-5; no definite D call. This CDR3 has 15 residues. Trimming pared 0 bases from V and 0 bases from J, leaving 9 bases between. The germline gives CDR1 SQVTM, CDR2 ANQGSEA. CDR3 sequence reads: CSVEELWPSNQPQHF. CDR3 DNA sequence: TGCAGCGTTGAAGAATTATGGCCTAGCAATCAGCCCCAGCATTTT.

CDR3 sequence (DNA): TGTGCCAGCAGTATGAGGGAAGGGTACGAGCAGTACTTC. This translates into CASSMREGYEQYF. The chain is built from TRBV6-5 and TRBJ2-7, with D possibly being TRBD2 (5 bases). This CDR3 has 13 amino acids. CDR1 is MNHEY, CDR2 SVGAGI, per germline. V lost 5 bases, J lost 4 bases, and 12 bases lay in between.